This TCR beta chain emerged from a study of OX40 agonist ivuxolimab in advanced cancers. Study as a whole: Participants, roughly 80% male, averaged approximately 56 years of age, ranging from about 23 to 90. The study, taken as a whole, reports: Partly responding patients at 0.1-3.0 mg/kg showed some of the smallest clonal expansion.

Researchers took blood at baseline, on cycle 4 day 1, and on cycle 7 day 1. Germline V CDR1 and CDR2: SGHTA, FQGTGA. V lost 3 bases, J lost 3 bases, and 8 bases lay in between. The CDR3 extends over 13 amino acids. Note on this clone: Antigen: not known.

Generated by immunoSEQ multiplex PCR, the TCRdb table keeps only in-frame clones and is missing some. Altogether 50,000 to 75,000 clones are present, 70% to 90% being singletons, with the ten largest covering 0.3% to 0.35%. The V call is TRBV7-3, the J call TRBJ1-1; D gene uncertain. The receptor was derived from an adult with an advanced solid tumor such as melanoma, head and neck, liver or kidney cancer. The sequenced sample was CD4+ or CD8+ T cells sorted from blood, obtained in a trial of the OX40 agonist ivuxolimab. The CDR3 DNA reads as TGTGCCAGCAGCTTGCACAGCCACACTGAAGCTTTCTTT. Its translation: CASSLHSHTEAFF.